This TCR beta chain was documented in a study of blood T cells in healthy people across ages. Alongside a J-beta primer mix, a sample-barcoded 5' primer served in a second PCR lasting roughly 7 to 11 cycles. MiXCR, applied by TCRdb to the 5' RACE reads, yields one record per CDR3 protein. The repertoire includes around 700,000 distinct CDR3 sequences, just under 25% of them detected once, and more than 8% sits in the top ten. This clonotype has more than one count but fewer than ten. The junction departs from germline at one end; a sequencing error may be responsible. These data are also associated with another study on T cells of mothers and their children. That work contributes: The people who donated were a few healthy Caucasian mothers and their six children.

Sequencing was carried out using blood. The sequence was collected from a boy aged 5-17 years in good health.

The CDR3 here is CASSSFALGVLEFF. In nucleotides, the CDR3 is TGTGCCAGCAGTTCCTTCGCATTGGGGGTCCTTGAGTTCTTC. The rearrangement uses TRBV28 and TRBJ2-5, with D possibly called TRBD1 or TRBD2 (5 bases each). The CDR3 contains 14 residues. CDR1 MDHEN and CDR2 SYDVKM come from the germline V gene.